This TCR beta chain was profiled in a study of post-analysis software for immune sequencing data (dated by TCRdb to between 2015 and 2016). In terms of the full investigation: Recorded disease courses included relapsing-remitting, secondary progressive and progressive-relapsing multiple sclerosis, with some patients lacking subtype annotation. Patient repertoires were compared against over ten previously published healthy control repertoires from donors aged roughly 6 to 28 years. A subset of samples was prepared in parallel using single-end sample barcoding, then pooled and co-amplified after Illumina adapter ligation. The paper's findings and limits, for the study overall: Roughly 5 TRBV segments, including TRBV5-6, TRBV5-1 and TRBV20-1, were significantly more frequent in patients than controls. The control group was slightly older than the multiple sclerosis patient group. Direct clustering with F measure showed strong co-clustering of samples prepared in the same batch, prompting a batch-effect correction. Significantly lower normalized Chao1 diversity was found in multiple sclerosis patients than in controls, suggesting substantial peripheral T-cell clonal expansion.

The germline V gene yields LGHNA for CDR1 and YSLEER for CDR2. Measured from the cysteine to the phenylalanine, the CDR3 is 15 residues long. Only the CDR3 DNA is retained, 45 bases long and in frame from the first base. The V end loses 7 bases and the J end loses 1 base, and a stretch of 16 bases separates them. Libraries were made using PCR. The reads were generated on an Illumina HiSeq 2500. Unique molecular identifiers were incorporated into TCR beta cDNA libraries to reduce PCR and sequencing biases. Per 1 to 10 million input T cells, approximately 500,000 cDNA molecules were obtained, such that each molecule approximated one T cell. The same protocol used for the earlier healthy control dataset was applied to prepare and sequence the patient libraries. Within a given batch, samples were prepared together, multiplexed and sequenced on the same HiSeq lane. From the authors' description of their analysis: MIGEC was used to process the raw barcoded reads, and molecular identifier groups with only a single read were discarded before consensus assembly and CDR3 extraction. Clonotype tables were post-analysed with VDJtools, normalizing diversity by down-sampling all datasets to the smallest sample size. In repertoire overlap clustering, CDR3 amino acid sequences, but not nucleotide sequences, were matched to correct batch-related cross-sample contamination. Using fastp trimming at Q25 and MiXCR clonotype assembly, TCRdb reanalyzed the public sequencing data and kept in-frame beta chains. Merged by CDR3 protein, the rows form single entries marked with the most common genes and DNA. Clone size and V and J calls follow TCRdb, not the original study. The sample includes hundreds of thousands of distinct CDR3 sequences, with approximately 38% observed a single time. The ten largest clones add up to around 8% of the sample.

This clonotype has only one observation. There is no known antigen for this receptor. Qualities for individual bases were not recorded, and no much larger clone is one base off. TCR beta repertoires were profiled from peripheral blood of roughly twelve young patients with multiple sclerosis to demonstrate the VDJtools post-analysis software. The multiple sclerosis patients were children and adolescents ranging in age from about 6 to 17 years. The sequence is built from TRBV4-3 and TRBJ1-2; perhaps TRBD1 is the D gene, with 5 bases matching. The sequence was obtained from a girl aged 2 to 10 with multiple sclerosis. Sequenced: blood. This receptor has the CDR3 CASKLRGTDNYGYTF. The nucleotides are TGCGCCAGCAAGTTGAGGGGCACCGATAACTATGGCTACACCTTC.